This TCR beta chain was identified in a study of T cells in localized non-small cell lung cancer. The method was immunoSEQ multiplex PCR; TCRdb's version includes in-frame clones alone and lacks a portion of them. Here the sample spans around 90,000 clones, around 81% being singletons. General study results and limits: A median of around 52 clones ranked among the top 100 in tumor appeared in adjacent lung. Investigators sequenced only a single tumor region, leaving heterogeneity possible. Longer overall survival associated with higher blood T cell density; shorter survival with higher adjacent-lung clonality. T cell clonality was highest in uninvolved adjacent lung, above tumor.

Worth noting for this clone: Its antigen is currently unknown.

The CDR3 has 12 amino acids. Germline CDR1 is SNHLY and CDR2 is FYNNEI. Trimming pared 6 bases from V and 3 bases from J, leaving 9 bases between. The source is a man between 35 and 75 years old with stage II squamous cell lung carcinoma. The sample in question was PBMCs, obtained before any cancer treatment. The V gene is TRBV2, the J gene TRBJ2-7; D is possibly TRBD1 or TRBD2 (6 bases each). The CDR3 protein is CASRGGHYEQYF. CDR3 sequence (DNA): TGTGCCAGCAGGGGGGGCCACTACGAGCAGTACTTC.